These T cell receptor beta chains were read from a single sample in a study of blood T cell repertoires in COVID-19. Assay: immunoSEQ multiplex PCR; the TCRdb copy retains only in-frame clones and omits some. The sample consists of roughly 250,000 clones, approximately 91% of them appearing once. The sample consisted of PBMCs or T cells enriched from blood (not recorded which). Receptor source: a woman aged 40 to 50 with acute COVID-19. The CDR3 runs from the conserved cysteine through the conserved F or W. D genes are given only for firm matches.

j_call,v_call,d_call,cdr3_aa
TRBJ1-3,TRBV30,.,CACDWISGNTIYF
TRBJ1-2,TRBV24-1,.,CATSGIPEYGYTF
TRBJ1-1,TRBV7-2,.,CASRLTDTEAFF
TRBJ2-5,TRBV7-8,TRBD1,CASSLAGLPGTGLQETQYF
TRBJ1-2,TRBV27,TRBD1,CASSLSRGLLDYGYTF
TRBJ2-5,TRBV14,.,CASSGGYQETQYF
TRBJ1-1,TRBV6-1,.,CASSEALDRNTEAFF
TRBJ1-6,TRBV18,TRBD1,CASSPATGVNNSPLHF
TRBJ2-7,TRBV6-5,TRBD2,CASSPSGLYEQYF
TRBJ1-2,TRBV2,.,CASSGIQGTNYGYTF
TRBJ1-1,TRBV28,TRBD1,CASRPQGSYTEAFF
TRBJ2-7,TRBV4-2,.,CASSQDATGYEQYF
TRBJ2-5,TRBV5-4,.,CASSSLRGQQETQYF
TRBJ1-1,TRBV30,.,CAWIPGQNTEAFF
TRBJ2-1,TRBV2,TRBD2,CASSELPGLGYNEQFF
TRBJ2-5,TRBV7-2,.,CASSLDPSVGTQYF
TRBJ1-4,TRBV2,.,CASMRGYTNEKLFF
TRBJ1-6,TRBV3-1/TRBV3-2,.,CASSVQGNYSPLHF
TRBJ1-2,TRBV12-3/TRBV12-4,.,CASSLETGGYTF
TRBJ2-7,TRBV7-8,TRBD1,CASSATGDSMMSYEQYF
TRBJ1-2,TRBV2,.,CASSDTGKRNYGYTF
TRBJ2-3,TRBV19,TRBD1,CASSLGQGTADTQYF
TRBJ1-3,TRBV6-5,.,CASTTLSSGNTIYF
TRBJ2-4,TRBV29-1,TRBD1,CSVEGQGPIQYF
TRBJ1-1,TRBV27,.,CASSLLAGRAEAFF
TRBJ2-3,TRBV19,TRBD2,CASSILAGAMLDTQYF
TRBJ2-7,TRBV7-9,TRBD1,CASSYSGQGYEQYF
TRBJ1-4,TRBV19,.,CASSTRGATNEKLFF
TRBJ1-2,TRBV6-6,.,CASTLVPSRGYGYTF
TRBJ2-7,TRBV9,.,CASSPGRGRTYEQYF
TRBJ2-2,TRBV2,TRBD2,CASSGTSLNTGELFF
TRBJ1-2,TRBV7-3,TRBD1,CASRRTGQGYEGYTF
TRBJ1-6,TRBV27,TRBD1,CASRTGGNSPLHF
TRBJ2-1,TRBV7-3,TRBD2,CASSLRPLAGGVNEQFF
TRBJ2-6,TRBV28,TRBD1,CASSPTGASGANVLTF
TRBJ1-2,TRBV27,.,CASSNSRTEYGYTF
TRBJ1-1,TRBV29-1,.,CSAMPQGSEAFF
TRBJ2-7,TRBV18,TRBD1,CASSPGTGAYEQYF
TRBJ2-1,TRBV9,TRBD2,CASSPEVGTSHEQFF
TRBJ2-3,TRBV7-3,.,CASSFGGDTQYF
TRBJ2-7,TRBV5-1,.,CASSARNRFYEQYF
TRBJ2-5,TRBV7-9,TRBD2,CASSHSGGLQTQYF
TRBJ1-3,TRBV28,TRBD1,CASSPDRDYGNTIYF
TRBJ1-5,TRBV19,.,CASRDMGEMRNQPQHF
TRBJ2-7,TRBV28,.,CASSLLRVREQYF
TRBJ2-3,TRBV5-1,.,CASTRGRTDTQYF
TRBJ2-1,TRBV10-1,TRBD2,CASRPLESLAGRFVGEQFF
TRBJ2-7,TRBV11-3,TRBD2,CASSLAGGPGEQYF
TRBJ2-1,TRBV7-9,.,CASSRTAAYNEQFF
TRBJ2-2,TRBV5-4,TRBD1,CASSPGQGMDGELFF
TRBJ2-2,TRBV28,TRBD2,CASIPGGDGGELFF
TRBJ1-2,TRBV20-1,.,CSASRGLDGYTF
TRBJ2-7,TRBV28,.,CASSVPRGTYEQYF
TRBJ1-5,TRBV28,TRBD1,CASRTGGKPQHF
TRBJ2-4,TRBV4-2,.,CASSQALTGTKNIQYF
TRBJ2-2,TRBV7-9,TRBD1,CASSTGTGVTGELFF
TRBJ2-7,TRBV27,TRBD2,CASSFTGYSGRLQYF
TRBJ2-3,TRBV12-3/TRBV12-4,.,CASSLRDTQYF
TRBJ2-7,TRBV28,.,CASSFNSASYEQYF